The 32 T cell receptor beta chains given below trace back to one sample, sequenced in a study of blood T cell repertoires in COVID-19 (dated by TCRdb to the early 2020s). The library was obtained by the immunoSEQ multiplex PCR assay. TCRdb took this table from immuneACCESS and kept in-frame rearrangements with V and J called. Such tables lack part of the clones; where checked against another copy, unresolved V genes explain under half of the gap, and the rest is unexplained. For this sample the table gives under 30,000 clones, of which around 87% were detected only once. More than 10% of the sample comes from the top ten. The material sequenced was peripheral blood. Source of these receptors: a human donor in a cohort sampled during active COVID-19. The donor label of this sample is uncertain.

The rearrangement links TRBV4-1 to TRBJ2-3; a weak D match, TRBD1 (5 bases). There are 16 residues in the CDR3. V gave up 4 bases and J gave up 2 bases, with 16 bases separating them. The germline gives CDR1 MGHRA, CDR2 YSYEKL. CDR3 sequence: CASSLVGQDYTDTQYF. The CDR3 DNA is TGCGCCAGCAGCCTAGTGGGGCAGGATTACACAGATACGCAGTATTTT.

This clone was found once. This chain links TRBV30 with TRBJ1-6; maybe TRBD1 (6 bases). The CDR3 spans 14 residues. CDR1 is GTSNPN and CDR2 is SVGIG in the germline V gene (reference sequence). Trimming pared 5 bases from V and 0 bases from J, leaving 8 bases between. CDR3 loop: CAWDRSSYNSPLHF. The CDR3 DNA is TGTGCCTGGGACAGGAGCTCCTATAATTCACCCCTCCACTTT. Combining the CDR3 with reference TRBV30 and TRBJ1-6 gives the whole variable domain SQTIHQWPATLVQPVGSPLSLECTVEGTSNPNLYWYRQAAGRGLQLLFYSVGIGQISSEVPQNLSASRPQDRQFILSSKKLLLSDSGFYLCAWDRSSYNSPLHFGNGTRLTVT.

The chain combines TRBV5-1 with TRBJ2-3; D is perhaps TRBD2 (6 bases). Germline CDR1 is SGHRS and CDR2 is YFSETQ. The CDR3 totals 17 residues. The V end lost 2 bases, the J end lost 4 bases, and 20 bases lay between the germline ends. The CDR3 nucleotides read TGCGCCAGCAGCTTAAACCCGGGACTGGAACGAGCAGATACGCAGTATTTT. Its translation: CASSLNPGLERADTQYF.

V gene TRBV28 combines with J gene TRBJ1-2; D is unresolved. Trimming removed 8 bases from V and 9 bases from J, with 19 bases in between. Germline CDR1 and CDR2: MDHEN and SYDVKM. This CDR3 is built from 13 residues. CDR3 loop: CASQEPGSMSYTF. DNA of the CDR3: TGTGCCAGCCAAGAGCCCGGGAGTATGAGCTACACCTTC.

This clone was recorded once. The J gene is TRBJ2-5, the V gene TRBV2; no clear D gene. The CDR3 totals 13 residues. The V and J ends lost 6 bases and 5 bases respectively, with 13 bases between them. Germline assignment: CDR1 SNHLY and CDR2 FYNNEI. This CDR3 reads CASRVEAVETQYF. CDR3 nucleotides: TGTGCCAGCAGAGTAGAGGCAGTGGAGACCCAGTACTTC.

The CDR3 reads CASSDRDNYGYTF. CDR3 nucleotide sequence: TGTGCCAGCTCGGACAGGGATAACTATGGCTACACCTTC. The chain joins TRBV19 to TRBJ1-2; 8 bases fit TRBD1. The CDR3 length is 13 residues. Germline CDR1 LNHDA, CDR2 SQIVND (reference sequence). V trimming: 9 bases; J trimming: 1 base; junction bases outside the gene matches: 4.

This clone appeared a few times. Written as DNA, the CDR3 is TGTGCCAGCAGCGCTGGGGCCTATGGCTACACCTTC. It encodes CASSAGAYGYTF. The chain joins TRBV28 to TRBJ1-2; maybe TRBD1 (5 bases). V was trimmed by 6 bases and J by 4 bases, leaving 9 bases between them. This CDR3 has 12 residues. Germline assignment: CDR1 MDHEN and CDR2 SYDVKM.

V is TRBV2 and J is TRBJ1-5, with 9 positions matching TRBD1. The germline V gene encodes CDR1 SNHLY and CDR2 FYNNEI. The CDR3 consists of 13 residues. The V segment lost 7 bases and the J segment 7 bases; nucleotides outside the gene matches: 5. In nucleotides, the CDR3 is TGTGCCAGCATAGGTGGGACAGGGCAGCCCCAGCATTTT. Encoded protein: CASIGGTGQPQHF.

The rearrangement uses TRBV7-6 and TRBJ2-1; a weak D match, TRBD1 (6 bases). Germline V gives CDR1 SGHVS, CDR2 FNYEAQ. V lost 7 bases, J lost 7 bases, and 8 bases lay in between. CDR3 length equals 11 residues. The DNA for the CDR3 is TGTGCCAGCACAGGGGTAAATGAGCAGTTCTTC. This translates into CASTGVNEQFF.

This chain joins TRBV10-2 and TRBJ2-3; unclear D gene. V lost 0 bases, J lost 1 base, and 8 bases lay in between. Germline values: CDR1 WSHSY, CDR2 SAAADI. The length of the CDR3 is 15 residues. The CDR3: CASSESRPGTDTQYF. CDR3 nucleotide sequence: TGCGCCAGCAGTGAGTCGAGGCCGGGCACAGATACGCAGTATTTT.

The chain has TRBV19 and TRBJ1-5, with 7 bases lining up with TRBD1. Germline-derived CDR1 and CDR2 are LNHDA and SQIVND (reference sequence). The CDR3 length is 13 residues. With V trimmed by 6 bases and J by 4 bases, 3 bases remained unmatched. The CDR3 spells CASRGTANQPQHF. CDR3 bases: TGTGCCAGTAGAGGGACAGCAAATCAGCCCCAGCATTTT.

This clone was found a few times. The chain couples TRBV28 to TRBJ2-7; D unresolved. Trimming took off 3 bases at V and 0 bases at J, with 9 bases between the two ends. This CDR3 spans 14 amino acids. Germline CDR1 is MDHEN and CDR2 is SYDVKM. The CDR3 loop is CASSLVGSSYEQYF. CDR3 coding DNA: TGTGCCAGCAGTTTGGTTGGCAGCTCCTACGAGCAGTACTTC.

V gene TRBV30 combines with J gene TRBJ1-2, with TRBD1 as a possible D gene (6 bases). V lost 4 bases and J lost 4, with 13 bases in between. The CDR3 loop spans 13 amino acids. Per the germline V gene, CDR1 is GTSNPN and CDR2 is SVGIG (reference sequence). The CDR3 nucleotides read TGTGCCTGGAATAGACAGGCAGGCTATGGCTACACCTTC. Translated: CAWNRQAGYGYTF.

V gene TRBV10-3 combines with J gene TRBJ2-7, with 7 bases lining up with TRBD2. CDR1 is ENHRY, CDR2 SYGVKD, per germline. This CDR3 has 14 residues. V lost 8 bases, J lost 1 base, and 8 bases stayed unmatched. The DNA of the CDR3 is TGTGCCATCGCCCCGGGGGGAGGGTCCTACGAGCAGTACTTC. It is translated as CAIAPGGGSYEQYF.

The CDR3 loop reads CASSIRTSGLGTYEQYF. The CDR3 DNA reads TGTGCCAGTAGTATAAGGACTAGCGGGTTGGGTACCTACGAGCAGTACTTC. The rearrangement uses TRBV19 and TRBJ2-7, with 11 bases lining up with TRBD2. The CDR3 sequence is 17 residues long. Looked up from germline, CDR1 is LNHDA and CDR2 is SQIVND (reference sequence). Unmatched junction bases numbered 8, after V lost 2 bases and J lost 2 bases.

The chain joins TRBV6-5 to TRBJ2-3; 9 bases line up with TRBD2. Germline V CDR1 and CDR2: MNHEY, SVGAGI. Trimming at V came to 7 bases and at J to 1 base, leaving 3 bases not matched to a gene. The CDR3 totals 14 residues. DNA of the CDR3: TGTGCCAGCACGCGGACTAGCGGCACAGATACGCAGTATTTT. Its translation is CASTRTSGTDTQYF.

The V call is TRBV5-1, the J call TRBJ2-7; 7 nucleotides align to TRBD2. The germline V gene encodes CDR1 SGHRS and CDR2 YFSETQ. Trimming removed 2 bases from V and 7 bases from J; junction bases left unmatched: 12. This CDR3 comprises 15 residues. CDR3 DNA: TGCGCCAGCAGCTTAAGTGGGAGGGCCTCCGGGGAGCAGTACTTC. Translated, it gives CASSLSGRASGEQYF.

The chain couples TRBV19 to TRBJ2-3, with 8 nucleotides matching TRBD2. This CDR3 spans 17 amino acids. The V and J ends lost 5 bases and 0 bases, in that order; junction bases with no gene match: 10. Germline V CDR1 and CDR2: LNHDA, SQIVND (reference sequence). CDR3 sequence: CASSSRTGLDSTDTQYF. CDR3 bases: TGTGCCAGTAGTTCCCGCACGGGACTAGATAGCACAGATACGCAGTATTTT.

In this sample, this clone turned up once. This rearrangement joins TRBV2 to TRBJ1-4; D ambiguous. CDR3 length: 12 residues. CDR1 and CDR2 (germline): SNHLY, FYNNEI. V lost 11 bases to trimming and J lost 5 bases, with 12 bases between them. CDR3 in DNA: TGTGCCGCAGCAAAGGAGAATGAAAAACTGTTTTTT. This codes for CAAAKENEKLFF. Together with reference TRBV2 and TRBJ1-4, the CDR3 gives the full variable domain: EPEVTQTPSHQVTQMGQEVILRCVPISNHLYFYWYRQILGQKVEFLVSFYNNEISEKSEIFDDQFSVERPDGSNFTLKIRSTKLEDSAMYFCAAAKENEKLFFGSGTQLSVL.

The rearrangement links TRBV12-5 to TRBJ2-1; TRBD2 matches at 9 bases. Trimming took 6 bases from V and 6 from J; bases not matched to a gene: 0. Germline V gene sequence: CDR1 LGHNT, CDR2 FRNRAP. The CDR3 totals 12 residues. The CDR3 region has the DNA TGTGCTAGTGGGCGGGAGGGCAATGAGCAGTTCTTC. This sequence encodes CASGREGNEQFF.

The chain couples TRBV7-8 to TRBJ2-7, with D possibly being TRBD1 (5 bases). CDR3 length: 16 amino acids. V was shortened by 2 bases and J by 0 bases, with 14 bases between the two germline ends. Per germline, CDR1 SGHVS and CDR2 FQNEAQ. CDR3 in amino acids: CASSLYGRASSYEQYF. The CDR3 DNA reads as TGTGCCAGCAGCTTATATGGCAGGGCAAGCTCCTACGAGCAGTACTTC.

The CDR3 spells CAWSADSGNQPQHF. The CDR3 nucleotides read TGTGCCTGGAGCGCTGACTCAGGCAATCAGCCCCAGCATTTT. This rearrangement joins TRBV30 to TRBJ1-5; D gene ambiguous. Germline values: CDR1 GTSNPN, CDR2 SVGIG (reference sequence). The V end lost 3 bases, the J end lost 2 bases, and 11 bases lay between the germline ends. The CDR3 is 14 residues long.

The chain couples TRBV30 to TRBJ1-1; D possibly corresponds to TRBD1 (6 bases). V lost 6 bases, J lost 3 bases, and 14 bases lay in between. The CDR3 spans 13 residues. Per the germline V gene, CDR1 is GTSNPN and CDR2 is SVGIG (reference sequence). CDR3 nucleotide sequence: TGTGCCTGCCTACAGGGAAAGGACACTGAAGCTTTCTTT. It encodes CACLQGKDTEAFF.

This clone was observed a single time. The chain joins TRBV18 to TRBJ1-2, with 7 bases matching TRBD1. The CDR3 covers 13 residues. Germline CDR1 reads KGHSH; CDR2 reads LQKENI. V was pared by 6 bases and J by 6 bases, with 7 bases of the junction left unmatched. The CDR3 bases are TGTGCCAGCTCCCTAACAGGGGTGGATGGCTACACCTTC. Its translation is CASSLTGVDGYTF. Full variable domain (remainder filled in from reference TRBV18 and TRBJ1-2): NAGVMQNPRHLVRRRGQEARLRCSPMKGHSHVYWYRQLPEEGLKFMVYLQKENIIDESGMPKERFSAEFPKEGPSILRIQQVVRGDSAAYFCASSLTGVDGYTFGSGTRLTVV.

This sequence joins TRBV2 and TRBJ1-4, with D perhaps matching TRBD1 (6 bases). Per germline, CDR1 SNHLY and CDR2 FYNNEI. Trimming left V 4 bases short and J 14 bases short, with 29 bases between. This CDR3 has 17 amino acids. The DNA for the CDR3 is TGTGCCAGCAGTGCGTGGGACATGACCATACTAATGAATGGTCTGTTTTTT. Protein product: CASSAWDMTILMNGLFF.

V is TRBV3-1 (or the pseudogene TRBV3-2) and J is TRBJ2-1, with D perhaps matching TRBD2 (5 bases). The ends were cut back, 8 bases at V and 6 bases at J, with 8 bases in the middle. Germline lookup yields CDR1 LGHDT and CDR2 YNNKEL (reference sequence). CDR3 length equals 11 residues. The DNA for the CDR3 is TGTGCCAGCCGGAGGCTCAATGAGCAGTTCTTC. Its protein is CASRRLNEQFF.

This chain connects TRBV2 to TRBJ1-2; maybe TRBD1 (5 bases). Germline loops: CDR1 SNHLY, CDR2 FYNNEI. The germline V and J ends were trimmed by 2 bases and 3 bases, with 7 bases remaining between them. The CDR3 consists of 13 residues. CDR3 coding DNA: TGTGCCAGCAGTGAAAACAGGTACTATGGCTACACCTTC. Translated, it gives CASSENRYYGYTF.

This chain uses TRBV5-6 with TRBJ1-3; D not certain. The CDR3 has 15 amino acids. V shed 0 bases and J shed 0 bases, with 7 bases lying between them. Germline V CDR1 and CDR2: SGHDT, YYEEEE. The CDR3 DNA follows: TGTGCCAGCAGCTTGGGAGGGCTCTCTGGAAACACCATATATTTT. Protein: CASSLGGLSGNTIYF.

The V call is TRBV29-1, the J call TRBJ1-1, with TRBD1 as a possible D gene (6 bases). Germline CDR1 reads SQVTM; CDR2 reads ANQGSEA. V was shortened by 6 bases and J by 7 bases, with 24 bases between the two germline ends. The CDR3 totals 15 residues. CDR3 nucleotide sequence: TGCAGCGTCCGGCGGGCTCAGACAGGTTACGGTGAAGCTTTCTTT. This sequence encodes CSVRRAQTGYGEAFF.

This clone was recorded only once. The chain joins TRBV5-5 to TRBJ2-3; 9 positions agree with TRBD2. The V segment lost 3 bases and the J segment 2 bases; nucleotides outside the gene matches: 4. The CDR3 is 15 amino acids. In germline, CDR1 is SGHKS, CDR2 YYEKEE (reference sequence). The CDR3 nucleotides are TGTGCCAGCAGCTCCCTAGCGGGGCTCACAGATACGCAGTATTTT. It is translated as CASSSLAGLTDTQYF.

The V gene is TRBV6-1, the J gene TRBJ2-3; 9 nucleotides align to TRBD2. The germline V gene has CDR1 MNHNS and CDR2 SASEGT. The CDR3 runs to 15 residues. J was trimmed by 5 bases and V by 1 base; bases with no gene match: 4. CDR3 sequence: CASSEEGSGRDTQYF. CDR3 in DNA: TGTGCCAGCAGTGAAGAAGGTAGCGGGAGAGATACGCAGTATTTT.

Comment on this clone: The sample carries other DNA sequences with the same CDR3. The V gene is TRBV28, the J gene TRBJ2-3, with no clear D. Germline assignment: CDR1 MDHEN and CDR2 SYDVKM. There are 12 residues in the CDR3. Trimming took off 6 bases at V and 3 bases at J, with 7 bases between the two ends. The CDR3 here is CASSPYTDTQYF. In DNA form, the CDR3 reads TGTGCCAGCAGCCCTTATACAGATACGCAGTATTTT.